This T cell receptor (beta chain) was sequenced in a study of blood T cell repertoires in COVID-19. Study-level information: Sites across the United States, Italy and Spain contributed samples from acute and convalescent COVID-19. Sample material is recorded as cDNA or gDNA derived from T cells, B-cell-depleted T cells, or PBMCs.

In the original processing: The assay estimated nucleated cells by amplifying reference gene primers. TCRdb's table, derived via immunoSEQ multiplex PCR, lists solely in-frame clones and lacks some. That table is the source of V, J and clone size, and D and trimming were worked out from the DNA. The sample holds about 90,000 clones, 91% seen once. V was pared by 6 bases and J by 6 bases, with 8 bases between. CDR3 size: 12 residues. CDR1 is SNHLY and CDR2 is FYNNEI in the germline V gene. The sample consisted of peripheral blood. The rearrangement links TRBV2 to TRBJ1-4, with a weak D call TRBD1 (5 bases). The sequence derives from a human donor with active COVID-19. The donor label of this sample is uncertain. The DNA of the CDR3 is TGTGCCAGCAGGGACAATTATGAAAAACTGTTTTTT. This translates into CASRDNYEKLFF.